A selection of T cell receptor beta chains follows, all from one sample in a study of T cell responses to AZD1222 COVID-19 vaccine. The method was immunoSEQ multiplex PCR; TCRdb's version includes in-frame clones alone and lacks a portion of them. The table shows under 200,000 clones, with over 80% occurring only once. Sample: peripheral blood, taken on day 0 of AZD1222 vaccination. These receptors were collected from an adult in good health. CDR3s leave out the opening cysteine and the closing phenylalanine or tryptophan. Rows may omit the clone size; those that give it use once, few, many or a size class.

j_call,cdr3_length,v_call,clone_size,cdr3_aa
TRBJ2-7,11,TRBV28,NA,ASSWVDVYEQY
TRBJ2-7,10,TRBV10-3,NA,AIGGLAYEQY
TRBJ1-6,16,TRBV20-1,NA,SASGTGGAWSYNSPLH
TRBJ2-7,13,TRBV27,NA,ASSLTSGGGYEQY
TRBJ2-6,12,TRBV2,NA,ASGGELGANVLT
TRBJ2-2,13,TRBV25-1,NA,ASSEVGGDTGELF
TRBJ1-2,12,TRBV2,NA,ASSEELANYGYT
TRBJ2-5,14,TRBV7-9,NA,ASNDDRTGFQETQY
TRBJ1-6,13,TRBV9,once,ASSGGWVSPAPLH
TRBJ2-6,13,TRBV24-1,NA,ATSDAGRGANVLT
TRBJ1-1,11,TRBV5-6,NA,ASSLEQLGQAF
TRBJ1-3,9,TRBV28,NA,ASSLGNTIY
TRBJ1-5,13,TRBV3-1/TRBV3-2,NA,ASSQGTGGGQPQH
TRBJ1-2,12,TRBV5-3,NA,ARSGTWEFYGYT
TRBJ1-3,11,TRBV7-7,NA,ASSLDRGNTIY
TRBJ2-7,11,TRBV12-3/TRBV12-4,NA,ASSFPQQGEQY
TRBJ1-2,8,TRBV20-1,NA,SANKDGYT
TRBJ2-3,14,TRBV24-1,few,ATSDPRQASTDTQY
TRBJ2-1,11,TRBV18,NA,ASSPPAFNEQF
TRBJ1-2,11,TRBV19,NA,ATQTGREVGYT
TRBJ1-1,14,TRBV7-9,NA,ASSLAQAQGVVEAF
TRBJ2-7,12,TRBV9,few,ASSAGTSSYEQY
TRBJ1-2,12,TRBV6-5,NA,ASSYSKLSGGYT
TRBJ1-1,12,TRBV2,NA,ASSAGTANTEAF
TRBJ2-5,16,TRBV7-9,NA,ASSSGLAGATGRETQY
TRBJ1-1,14,TRBV19,NA,AISPGQGTANTEAF
TRBJ1-4,12,TRBV6-1,once,ASSDRGGNEKLF
TRBJ1-4,13,TRBV6-5,NA,ASSYGGRTNEKLF
TRBJ1-6,13,TRBV14,NA,ASSPQGRNNSPLH
TRBJ2-2,11,TRBV27,NA,ASKLHSRGELF
TRBJ1-6,12,TRBV14,NA,ASSQDNEGSPLH
TRBJ1-3,10,TRBV4-1,NA,ASASDGNTIY
TRBJ2-7,14,TRBV7-6,NA,ASSLQGGSPRGEQY
TRBJ1-2,10,TRBV6-5,NA,ASKGSNYGYT
TRBJ1-3,13,TRBV5-1,NA,ASSLDSFTGNTIY
TRBJ2-3,10,TRBV18,once,ASSPGTDTQY
TRBJ1-3,13,TRBV3-1/TRBV3-2,NA,ASSYPPGAGNTIY
TRBJ1-2,16,TRBV7-2,once,ASSFTTPGQDFGGGYT
TRBJ2-1,11,TRBV18,NA,ATEQSGGNEQF
TRBJ2-7,16,TRBV13,NA,ASSGQLPGRQIHYEQY
TRBJ1-4,12,TRBV25-1,NA,ASSEYGRTRELF
TRBJ1-2,12,TRBV6-5,NA,ASSSTGANYGYT